This T cell receptor beta chain was captured by sequencing in a study of T cells in localized non-small cell lung cancer (TCRdb year 2020). Some background on the complete study: The study examined T cell repertoires in 200 to 250 patients with early-stage NSCLC and compared tumors with uninvolved tumor-adjacent lungs. The cohort consisted of approximately 240 treatment-naive NSCLC patients whose localized lung tumors had been resected. A mean age of around 66 years was recorded for the NSCLC patients, of whom approximately 130 were male and 95 to 110 were female.

For this chain, trimming is 6 bases at the V end and 8 bases at the J end, and the number of junction bases without a gene match is 7. CDR1 and CDR2 (SGHDT, YYEEEE) derive from the germline V gene. Reading from cysteine to phenylalanine, the CDR3 counts 12 amino acids. Only the CDR3 DNA is retained, 36 bases long and in frame from the first base. At diagnosis, peripheral blood, uninvolved tumor-adjacent lung and tumor were collected and stored as a combination of fresh-frozen and FFPE material. Blood samples were analyzed as peripheral blood mononuclear cells for TCR repertoire profiling. The immunoSEQ Assay was used to sequence TCR beta CDR3 regions from DNA. On the authors' methods: To compute T cell density, TCR beta template counts were normalized to usable DNA, which was estimated by amplifying housekeeping genes. The preseqR package was used to estimate richness by extrapolating to 400,000 templates for PBMC samples and to 120,000 templates for tissue samples. Clonality was calculated as one minus Pielou's evenness. Differential abundance testing on productive amino-acid clonotypes, with a minimum total count of 5 and an alpha of 0.1, was used to identify tissue-enriched TCRs. The Jaccard Index and the Morisita Overlap Index were used to measure how much the repertoires overlapped between compartments. GLIPH grouped TCR beta CDR3s together with public tetramer-defined viral CDR3s, and a viral motif had to include at least three viral sequences and show V-gene enrichment. TCRdb took over this immuneACCESS table, retaining in-frame rearrangements with V and J assigned. Such tables are incomplete; in checked studies, under half of the missing clones stem from an unresolved V gene, and the remainder is unexplained. D and trimming come from the DNA, and the V and J calls and clone size come from that table. Recorded for this sample are tens of thousands of clones; around 90% of them occurred a single time. Around 15% of the sample is taken by the ten largest.

A remark on this clone: This clone's antigen is unknown. The sample holds no much larger clone one base away, and base qualities are not on file.

Results and caveats for the whole study, not just this receptor: Of the top 100 tumor clones, a median of approximately 60 were detected in paired uninvolved adjacent lung; around 30 were also among that lung's top 100. Uninvolved tumor-adjacent lung showed the highest T cell clonality, higher than tumor, which suggests more focused antigenic responses in the uninvolved tumor-adjacent lung. Since the design was exploratory, TCR variables were selected using unadjusted p-values with no false-discovery rate correction. Because multi-region tumor sequencing was not done, intratumor heterogeneity could not be ruled out. Higher T cell density in blood was associated with longer overall survival, whereas higher clonality in adjacent lung was associated with shorter survival.

Material: peripheral blood, obtained before any cancer treatment. The receptor comes from a man aged 40-75 years with stage I squamous cell lung carcinoma. The sequence is built from TRBV5-6 and TRBJ1-2; 7 bases in between match TRBD1. The bases read TGTGCCAGCAACCAGGGACAGAGGGGCTACACCTTC. This is translated as CASNQGQRGYTF.